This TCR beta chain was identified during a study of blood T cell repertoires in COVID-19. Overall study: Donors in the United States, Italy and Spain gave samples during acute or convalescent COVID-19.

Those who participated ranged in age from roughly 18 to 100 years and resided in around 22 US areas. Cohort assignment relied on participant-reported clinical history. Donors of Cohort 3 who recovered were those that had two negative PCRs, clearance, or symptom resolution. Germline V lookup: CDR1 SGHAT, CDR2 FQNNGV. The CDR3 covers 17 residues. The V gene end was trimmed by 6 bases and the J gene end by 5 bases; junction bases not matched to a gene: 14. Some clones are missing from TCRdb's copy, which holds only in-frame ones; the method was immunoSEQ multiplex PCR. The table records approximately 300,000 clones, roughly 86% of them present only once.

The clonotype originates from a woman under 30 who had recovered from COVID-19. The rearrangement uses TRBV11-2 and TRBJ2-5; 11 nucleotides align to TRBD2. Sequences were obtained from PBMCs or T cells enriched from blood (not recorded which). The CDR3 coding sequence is TGTGCCAGCAGACCTACTAGCGGGAGCCCCCAGCGGGAGACCCAGTACTTC. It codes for CASRPTSGSPQRETQYF.